One and the same sample provided the 25 T cell receptor beta chains below, sequenced in a study of blood T cell repertoires in COVID-19. Assay: immunoSEQ multiplex PCR; the TCRdb copy retains only in-frame clones and omits some. Here the sample spans more than 200,000 clones, more than 75% being singletons. The sample comprised peripheral blood. The receptor source for this set is an older woman with COVID-19, enrolled during active disease.

The chain carries TRBV18 and TRBJ1-5; 10 nucleotides line up with TRBD1. There are 16 residues in the CDR3. J gave up 2 bases and V 4 bases, and 5 bases lay outside the gene matches. The germline V gene encodes CDR1 KGHSH and CDR2 LQKENI. CDR3 nucleotide sequence: TGTGCCAGCTCACTGACCGGGACAGGGGGCAATCAGCCCCAGCATTTT. The encoded protein is CASSLTGTGGNQPQHF.

The chain joins TRBV19 to TRBJ1-1; the D gene is possibly TRBD1 (5 bases). Deletions cut 8 bases from V and 8 bases from J, with 21 bases between. Germline V gene data show CDR1 as LNHDA and CDR2 as SQIVND (reference sequence). This CDR3 region has 14 residues. The CDR3 loop is CASPPREDTPEAFF. CDR3 sequence (DNA): TGTGCCAGTCCCCCCCGCGAGGACACACCAGAAGCTTTCTTT.

This clone was seen a few times. This chain links TRBV18 with TRBJ1-5; tentatively, D is TRBD1 (6 bases). Germline V gene data show CDR1 as KGHSH and CDR2 as LQKENI. V shed 3 bases and J shed 7 bases, with 10 bases lying between them. This CDR3 spans 13 amino acids. The CDR3 nucleotides are TGTGCCAGCTCACCCGACAGGAAGCAGCCCCAGCATTTT. Encoded protein: CASSPDRKQPQHF.

The chain is built from TRBV18 and TRBJ1-4; D might be TRBD1 (5 bases). The germline V gene encodes CDR1 KGHSH and CDR2 LQKENI. Trimming took 5 bases from V and 5 from J, leaving 9 bases between them. The CDR3 spans 13 residues. CDR3 sequence: CASSSRGNEKLFF. The CDR3 DNA sequence: TGTGCCAGCTCATCGCGGGGCAATGAAAAACTGTTTTTT.

The chain joins TRBV10-3 to TRBJ2-5; possibly TRBD2 for D (6 bases). The V and J ends lost 2 bases and 5 bases respectively, with 18 bases between them. Germline V gene sequence: CDR1 ENHRY, CDR2 SYGVKD. This CDR3 has 16 amino acids. Here the CDR3 reads CAISEVRVRESETQYF. CDR3 in DNA: TGTGCCATCAGTGAGGTCCGGGTACGGGAGAGCGAGACCCAGTACTTC.

This clone appeared a few times. The rearrangement uses TRBV28 and TRBJ2-1; 11 nucleotides agree with TRBD2. The germline V gene has CDR1 MDHEN and CDR2 SYDVKM. After removal of 6 bases from V and 4 bases from J, the junction contained 8 bases not matched to a gene. The CDR3 sequence is 16 residues long. The CDR3 reads CASSLMTSGNYNEQFF. The CDR3 nucleotides are TGTGCCAGCAGCCTGATGACTAGCGGGAATTACAATGAGCAGTTCTTC.

The chain carries TRBV30 and TRBJ1-2; possible D gene TRBD1, 5 bases. The CDR3 loop spans 13 amino acids. Germline V CDR1 and CDR2: GTSNPN, SVGIG (reference sequence). V shed 2 bases and J shed 4 bases, with 11 bases lying between them. The CDR3 is CAWSYGQGYGYTF. CDR3 sequence (DNA): TGTGCCTGGAGTTATGGCCAGGGCTATGGCTACACCTTC.

J is TRBJ1-5 and V is TRBV27; 7 bases line up with TRBD1. The CDR3 extends over 14 amino acids. Germline V gene sequence: CDR1 MNHEY, CDR2 SMNVEV (reference sequence). The DNA of the CDR3 is TGTGTCAGTGCTCTCCGGGACAGTAATAAACCCCAGCATTTT. It codes for CVSALRDSNKPQHF.

The chain recombines TRBV27 with TRBJ2-1, with D perhaps matching TRBD2 (5 bases). Trimming pared 0 bases from V and 3 bases from J, leaving 15 bases between. The CDR3 consists of 17 residues. Per the germline V gene, CDR1 is MNHEY and CDR2 is SMNVEV (reference sequence). CDR3 nucleotides: TGTGCCAGCAGTTTATCGAATAAATGGGAGATCTACAATGAGCAGTTCTTC. Its protein is CASSLSNKWEIYNEQFF.

CDR3 loop: CASSFREGRTEAFF. The CDR3, as DNA: TGTGCCAGCAGCTTTAGGGAGGGGCGAACTGAAGCTTTCTTT. The chain has TRBV7-9 and TRBJ1-1; weak D call: TRBD1 (5 bases). The germline V gene has CDR1 SEHNR and CDR2 FQNEAQ (reference sequence). The V end was cut by 3 bases, the J end by 5 bases, with 13 bases between. The CDR3 is 14 residues long.

This clone has just one count. V gene TRBV30 combines with J gene TRBJ1-6; unclear D gene. Germline assignment: CDR1 GTSNPN and CDR2 SVGIG (reference sequence). The CDR3 contains 12 residues. V lost 3 bases, J lost 7 bases, and 7 bases lay in between. CDR3 sequence: CAWSPGNSPLHF. CDR3 coding DNA: TGTGCCTGGAGCCCCGGGAATTCACCCCTCCACTTT.

V and J are TRBV19 and TRBJ1-4; the match to TRBD1 covers 7 bases. This CDR3 comprises 15 residues. Germline trimming cut 4 bases from V and 4 bases from J; bases unmatched to any gene: 6. The germline V gene has CDR1 LNHDA and CDR2 SQIVND (reference sequence). Here the CDR3 DNA reads TGTGCCAGTAGTACGAGGGACAGCCGTAATGAAAAACTGTTTTTT. Amino acids: CASSTRDSRNEKLFF.

The CDR3 protein is CSVIPGQEGNEQYF. The CDR3 nucleotides read TGCAGCGTTATACCGGGACAGGAGGGGAACGAGCAGTACTTC. This chain uses TRBV29-1 with TRBJ2-7; 8 nucleotides match TRBD1. With 5 bases clipped from V and 5 bases from J, the junction kept 11 bases outside the gene matches. This CDR3 spans 14 amino acids. Germline loops: CDR1 SQVTM, CDR2 ANQGSEA.

This chain links TRBV6-5 with TRBJ1-5; D not certain. Per the germline V gene, CDR1 is MNHEY and CDR2 is SVGAGI. V gave up 2 bases and J gave up 1 base, with 3 bases separating them. The length of the CDR3 is 13 residues. CDR3 sequence: CASSYESNQPQHF. CDR3 coding DNA: TGTGCCAGCAGTTACGAGAGCAATCAGCCCCAGCATTTT.

This clone turned up a few times. The chain couples TRBV30 to TRBJ1-5; D call uncertain. The CDR3 length is 15 residues. The germline gives CDR1 GTSNPN, CDR2 SVGIG (reference sequence). The V and J ends lost 1 base and 2 bases respectively, with 12 bases between them. The CDR3 nucleotides read TGTGCCTGGAGTGCGGTGGGGAGTGGCAATCAGCCCCAGCATTTT. It specifies CAWSAVGSGNQPQHF.

This chain uses TRBV3-1 (or the pseudogene TRBV3-2) with TRBJ2-5; 12 bases map to TRBD2. The CDR3 loop spans 16 amino acids. V was clipped by 1 base and J by 5 bases; unmatched bases: 5. In germline, CDR1 is LGHDT, CDR2 YNNKEL (reference sequence). The chain's CDR3 is CASSQATSGRSETQYF. The CDR3, as DNA: TGTGCCAGCAGCCAAGCCACTAGCGGGAGGTCGGAGACCCAGTACTTC.

This clone was seen only a few times. The gene calls are TRBV28 and TRBJ2-1; D gene uncertain. The ends were cut back, 3 bases at V and 6 bases at J, with 12 bases in the middle. This CDR3 region has 14 residues. The germline V gene has CDR1 MDHEN and CDR2 SYDVKM. Written as DNA, the CDR3 is TGTGCCAGCAGTTTGAGAACAGCCCGCAATGAGCAGTTCTTC. As protein: CASSLRTARNEQFF.

The chain employs TRBV6-5 and TRBJ2-1, with a weak D call TRBD1 (6 bases). Germline-derived CDR1 and CDR2 are MNHEY and SVGAGI. The V and J ends lost 4 bases and 7 bases respectively, with 14 bases between them. CDR3 size: 14 residues. The CDR3, as DNA: TGTGCCAGCAGTTTGACAGGTTTGGGGAATGAGCAGTTCTTC. Encoded protein: CASSLTGLGNEQFF.

This sequence joins TRBV28 and TRBJ2-1; 14 bases agree with TRBD2. Trimming at V came to 5 bases and at J to 0 bases, leaving 12 bases not matched to a gene. The CDR3 sequence is 20 residues long. Per the germline V gene, CDR1 is MDHEN and CDR2 is SYDVKM. CDR3 protein: CASSPTSWTSGRTSYNEQFF. The DNA for the CDR3 is TGTGCCAGCAGTCCGACATCGTGGACTAGCGGGAGGACCTCCTACAATGAGCAGTTCTTC.

This clone turned up a few times. The chain has TRBV3-1 (or the pseudogene TRBV3-2) and TRBJ2-2; 8 nucleotides match TRBD2. This CDR3 region has 16 residues. V shed 4 bases and J 1 base; nucleotides not matched to a gene: 5. Germline CDR1 is LGHDT and CDR2 is YNNKEL (reference sequence). Here the CDR3 reads CASSPRLALNTGELFF. In nucleotides, the CDR3 is TGTGCCAGCAGCCCTAGACTAGCGCTGAACACCGGGGAGCTGTTTTTT.

V gene TRBV5-6 combines with J gene TRBJ2-5; tentative D call: TRBD2 (6 bases). The CDR3 runs to 15 residues. Per germline, CDR1 SGHDT and CDR2 YYEEEE. Trimming cost V 4 bases and J 9 bases, with 22 bases left between them. The DNA for the CDR3 is TGTGCCAGCAGCCCTGGAGGGACTGGCACTAGTGCCCAGTACTTC. This translates into CASSPGGTGTSAQYF.

The chain combines TRBV4-1 with TRBJ2-1, with 8 bases fitting TRBD2. The V and J ends lost 4 bases and 5 bases, in that order; junction bases with no gene match: 4. Germline CDR1 reads MGHRA; CDR2 reads YSYEKL. This CDR3 comprises 14 residues. The CDR3 DNA is TGCGCCAGCAGCCCCCGGGGGGGTAACAATGAGCAGTTCTTC. Translated, it gives CASSPRGGNNEQFF.

J is TRBJ1-3 and V is TRBV6-2 or TRBV6-3; no definite D call. This CDR3 is 15 amino acids long. The V end lost 2 bases, the J end lost 0 bases, and 8 bases lay between the germline ends. Germline V lookup: CDR1 MNHEY, CDR2 SVGEGT. The CDR3 bases are TGTGCCAGCAGTTACATGCCGAGCTCTGGAAACACCATATATTTT. It specifies CASSYMPSSGNTIYF.

This clone was observed a single time. The chain links TRBV5-1 to TRBJ1-2; D call uncertain. The germline V gene encodes CDR1 SGHRS and CDR2 YFSETQ. V lost 4 bases, J lost 0 bases, and 13 bases lay in between. The CDR3 has 15 residues. The CDR3 protein is CASSVSGLANYGYTF. The DNA for the CDR3 is TGCGCCAGCAGCGTTTCAGGATTAGCTAACTATGGCTACACCTTC.

The J gene is TRBJ2-7, the V gene TRBV5-6, with 8 bases aligning to TRBD1. Germline V gene data show CDR1 as SGHDT and CDR2 as YYEEEE. V lost 4 bases and J lost 2; bases outside the gene matches: 5. The CDR3 covers 14 residues. The CDR3 spells CASSKDRATYEQYF. The CDR3 DNA reads TGTGCCAGCAGCAAGGACAGGGCCACCTACGAGCAGTACTTC.